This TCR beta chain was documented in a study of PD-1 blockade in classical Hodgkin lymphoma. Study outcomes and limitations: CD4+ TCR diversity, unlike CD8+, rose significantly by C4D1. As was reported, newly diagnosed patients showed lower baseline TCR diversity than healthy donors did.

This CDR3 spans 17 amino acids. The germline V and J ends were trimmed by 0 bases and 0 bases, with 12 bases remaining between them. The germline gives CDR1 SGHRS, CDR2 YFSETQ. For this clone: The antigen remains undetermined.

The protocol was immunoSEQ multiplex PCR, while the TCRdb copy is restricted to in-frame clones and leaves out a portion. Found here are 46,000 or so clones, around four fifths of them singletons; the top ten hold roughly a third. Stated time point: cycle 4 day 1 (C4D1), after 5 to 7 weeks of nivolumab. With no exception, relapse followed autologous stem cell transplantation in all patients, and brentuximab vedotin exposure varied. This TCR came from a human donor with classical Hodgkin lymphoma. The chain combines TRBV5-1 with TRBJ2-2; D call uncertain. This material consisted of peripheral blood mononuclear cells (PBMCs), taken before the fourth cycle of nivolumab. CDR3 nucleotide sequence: TGCGCCAGCAGCTTGGGGCAGGCCCCTGCGAACACCGGGGAGCTGTTTTTT. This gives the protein CASSLGQAPANTGELFF.